These 10 T cell receptor beta chains originate from one sample sequenced in a study of metastatic and nonmetastatic thyroid tumors. Each patient went into thyroid surgery without having received any treatment. TCRdb re-processed the PCR reads through MiXCR. The sample carries tens of thousands of clones, roughly a fifth recorded once. Sequences were obtained from blood. These receptors all come from a female donor with papillary thyroid cancer or a benign thyroid nodule (not recorded which). Some clones in this sample may be carry-over from other donors' samples.

The chain joins TRBV20-1 to TRBJ1-2; D remains ambiguous. The germline CDR1 and CDR2 sequences are DFQATT and SNEGSKA (reference sequence). The CDR3 spans 14 residues. The chain's CDR3 is CRAPAQGGDYGYTF. The DNA of the CDR3 is TGCAGAGCCCCGGCCCAAGGCGGGGACTATGGCTACACCTTC.

The CDR3 DNA sequence: TGTGCCAGCAGTTACCGGGAAAGGTGGACTGAAGCTTTCTTT. Translation gives CASSYRERWTEAFF. The chain links TRBV27 to TRBJ1-1; D is undetermined. Trimming took off 4 bases at V and 5 bases at J, with 14 bases between the two ends. Germline loops: CDR1 MNHEY, CDR2 SMNVEV (reference sequence). This CDR3 is 14 amino acids long.

This chain links TRBV6-1 with TRBJ1-1; 8 bases are shared with TRBD1. Germline trimming cut 6 bases from V and 6 bases from J; bases unmatched to any gene: 9. CDR1 and CDR2 (germline): MNHNS, SASEGT. The CDR3 totals 14 residues. DNA of the CDR3: TGTGCCAGCAGAACGCAGGGGGCCTTCGCTGAAGCTTTCTTT. Residues: CASRTQGAFAEAFF.

This clone was counted many times. The V call is TRBV7-3, the J call TRBJ2-3, with 10 bases identical to TRBD1. CDR1 is SGHTA, CDR2 FQGTGA, per germline. V shed 5 bases and J 1 base; nucleotides not matched to a gene: 6. This CDR3 is built from 16 residues. CDR3 region: CASSLRQGAGTDTQYF. The CDR3 DNA follows: TGTGCCAGCAGCCTCCGACAGGGGGCAGGCACAGATACGCAGTATTTT.

The table lists this clone with many counts. The rearrangement uses TRBV5-1 and TRBJ1-1, with TRBD1 as a possible D gene (6 bases). Germline CDR1 SGHRS, CDR2 YFSETQ. The CDR3 consists of 13 residues. Trimming took off 5 bases at V and 1 base at J, with 9 bases between the two ends. CDR3: CASRMTGNTEAFF. The DNA of the CDR3 is TGCGCCAGCAGGATGACAGGGAACACTGAAGCTTTCTTT. Full variable domain (outside the CDR3, taken from reference TRBV5-1 and TRBJ1-1): KAGVTQTPRYLIKTRGQQVTLSCSPISGHRSVSWYQQTPGQGLQFLFEYFSETQRNKGNFPGRFSGRQFSNSRSEMNVSTLELGDSALYLCASRMTGNTEAFFGQGTRLTVV.

This clone was observed at least ten times. The chain uses TRBV20-1 and TRBJ2-1, with D perhaps TRBD1 (6 bases). In germline, CDR1 is DFQATT, CDR2 SNEGSKA (reference sequence). The CDR3 is made up of 15 amino acids. The V end lost 5 bases, the J end lost 4 bases, and 18 bases lay between the germline ends. The CDR3 DNA is TGCAGTGCTGCCCGGGACATAAATTATTACAATGAGCAGTTCTTC. This gives the protein CSAARDINYYNEQFF.

In this sample, this clone turned up many times. This rearrangement joins TRBV15 to TRBJ2-7; D is perhaps TRBD1 (6 bases). With 2 bases removed from V and 2 bases from J, the gap between germline ends came to 13 bases. Germline CDR1 LNHNV, CDR2 YYDKDF (reference sequence). The CDR3 covers 15 residues. The CDR3 nucleotides are TGTGCCACCAGCAGATACCGGGACACCGCCTACGAGCAGTACTTC. Its translation: CATSRYRDTAYEQYF.

This clone is termed medium-sized. The gene calls are TRBV2 and TRBJ1-6, with D possibly matching TRBD1 (5 bases). This CDR3 spans 10 amino acids. Germline CDR1 SNHLY, CDR2 FYNNEI. V was cut by 8 bases and J by 10 bases, with 6 bases left in between. CDR3 loop: CASGDSPLHF. The DNA of the CDR3 is TGTGCCAGCGGGGACTCACCCCTCCACTTT. Full variable domain (remainder filled in from reference TRBV2 and TRBJ1-6): EPEVTQTPSHQVTQMGQEVILRCVPISNHLYFYWYRQILGQKVEFLVSFYNNEISEKSEIFDDQFSVERPDGSNFTLKIRSTKLEDSAMYFCASGDSPLHFGNGTRLTVT.

The genes are TRBV20-1 and TRBJ2-1; a weak D match, TRBD2 (5 bases). The CDR3 runs to 13 residues. Germline CDR1 reads DFQATT; CDR2 reads SNEGSKA (reference sequence). V was shortened by 8 bases and J by 4 bases, with 15 bases between the two germline ends. The CDR3 nucleotides read TGCAGTCCAGGATCCCGAGGGTACAATGAGCAGTTCTTC. It encodes CSPGSRGYNEQFF.

This clone was seen ten or more times. The gene calls are TRBV19 and TRBJ2-5; the D is unclear. Germline V CDR1 and CDR2: LNHDA, SQIVND (reference sequence). This CDR3 is built from 14 residues. The V gene lost 5 bases and the J gene lost 5 bases, with 15 bases spanning the gap. The CDR3 sequence: CASSPYSLGETQYF. For the CDR3, the DNA is TGTGCCAGTAGTCCCTATTCTCTGGGGGAGACCCAGTACTTC.